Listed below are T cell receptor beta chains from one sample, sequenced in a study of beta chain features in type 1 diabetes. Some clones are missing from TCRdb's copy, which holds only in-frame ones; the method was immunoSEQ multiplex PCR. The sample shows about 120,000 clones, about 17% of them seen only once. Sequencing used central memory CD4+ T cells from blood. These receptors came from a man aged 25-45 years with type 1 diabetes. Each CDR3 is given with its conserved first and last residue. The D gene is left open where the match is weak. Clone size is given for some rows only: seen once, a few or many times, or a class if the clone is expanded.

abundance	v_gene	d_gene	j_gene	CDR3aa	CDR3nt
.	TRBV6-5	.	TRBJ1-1	CASRSLNTEAFF	TGTGCCAGCAGATCCCTCAACACTGAAGCTTTCTTT
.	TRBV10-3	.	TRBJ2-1	CAISWDTNNEQFF	TGTGCCATCAGTTGGGACACTAACAATGAGCAGTTCTTC
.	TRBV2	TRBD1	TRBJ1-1	CASSEAGTGNTEAFF	TGTGCCAGCAGTGAAGCCGGGACAGGGAACACTGAAGCTTTCTTT
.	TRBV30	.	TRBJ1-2	CAWSPGLDYGYTF	TGTGCCTGGAGTCCGGGGTTGGACTATGGCTACACCTTC
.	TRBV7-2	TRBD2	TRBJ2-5	CASSPLTSGKTQYF	TGTGCCAGCAGCCCCCTAACTAGCGGAAAGACCCAGTACTTC
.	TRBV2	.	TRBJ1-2	CASSEAGQVYGYTF	TGTGCCAGCAGTGAAGCTGGGCAAGTCTATGGCTACACCTTC
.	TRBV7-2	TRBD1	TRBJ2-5	CASSLGQQETQYF	TGTGCCAGCAGCTTGGGACAGCAAGAGACCCAGTACTTC
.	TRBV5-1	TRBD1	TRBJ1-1	CASSSDRGVVGTEAFF	TGCGCCAGCAGCTCGGACAGGGGAGTAGTGGGCACTGAAGCTTTCTTT
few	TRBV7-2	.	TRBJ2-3	CASSSSGPRGQYF	TGTGCCAGCAGCTCCTCGGGACCTCGAGGGCAGTATTTT
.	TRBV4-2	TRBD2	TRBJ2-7	CASSQGPTSGSSYEQYF	TGTGCCAGCAGCCAAGGGCCTACTAGCGGGAGCTCCTACGAGCAGTACTTC
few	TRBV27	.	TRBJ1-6	CASSFTGSEGSPLHF	TGTGCCAGCAGTTTCACAGGCTCTGAAGGTTCACCCCTCCACTTT
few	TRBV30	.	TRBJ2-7	CAWSRDRSSYEQYF	TGTGCCTGGAGTCGAGACAGGAGCTCCTACGAGCAGTACTTC
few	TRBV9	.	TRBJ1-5	CASSVDGDQPQHF	TGTGCCAGCAGCGTAGACGGTGATCAGCCCCAGCATTTT
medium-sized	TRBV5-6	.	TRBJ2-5	CASSRMTGQETQYF	TGTGCCAGCAGCAGAATGACAGGACAAGAGACCCAGTACTTC
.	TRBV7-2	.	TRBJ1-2	CASTRIDYGYTF	TGTGCCAGCACGAGGATTGATTATGGCTACACCTTC
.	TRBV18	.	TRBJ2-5	CASSPASAQETQYF	TGTGCCAGCTCACCAGCGTCAGCGCAAGAGACCCAGTACTTC
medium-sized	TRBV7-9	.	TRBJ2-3	CASTQIGSRDTQYF	TGTGCCAGCACGCAGATTGGGTCGCGGGATACGCAGTATTTT
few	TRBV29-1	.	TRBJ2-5	CSVQRGTVSRRGEETQYF	TGCAGCGTCCAAAGAGGGACAGTCTCGAGGAGGGGGGAAGAGACCCAGTACTTC
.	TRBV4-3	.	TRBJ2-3	CASSRGPGADTQYF	TGCGCCAGCAGCAGGGGACCAGGGGCAGATACGCAGTATTTT
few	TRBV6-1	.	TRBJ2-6	CASSDSGANVLTF	TGTGCCAGCAGTGACTCTGGGGCCAACGTCCTGACTTTC
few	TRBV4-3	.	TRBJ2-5	CASSQEGVGFGQETQYF	TGCGCCAGCAGCCAAGAGGGGGTAGGGTTCGGGCAAGAGACCCAGTACTTC
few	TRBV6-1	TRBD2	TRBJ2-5	CASSEAGTSEAVTQYF	TGTGCCAGCAGTGAAGCCGGGACTAGCGAAGCTGTGACCCAGTACTTC
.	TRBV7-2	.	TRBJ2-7	CASSLDQVYYEQYF	TGTGCCAGCAGCTTAGACCAAGTCTACTACGAGCAGTACTTC
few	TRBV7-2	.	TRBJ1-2	CASSLNREGVGYTF	TGTGCCAGCAGCTTGAACAGGGAGGGAGTTGGCTACACCTTC
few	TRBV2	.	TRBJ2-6	CASSVDGANVLTF	TGTGCCAGCAGTGTGGATGGTGCCAACGTCCTGACTTTC
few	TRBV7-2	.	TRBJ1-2	CASSLDGLRGYGYTF	TGTGCCAGCAGCTTAGACGGGCTCCGAGGGTATGGCTACACCTTC
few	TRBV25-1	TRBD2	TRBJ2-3	CASSDYSGGRTDTQYF	TGTGCCAGCAGTGATTATAGCGGGGGCCGCACAGATACGCAGTATTTT
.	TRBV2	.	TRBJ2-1	CASSERRGYNEQFF	TGTGCCAGCAGTGAACGCAGGGGCTACAATGAGCAGTTCTTC
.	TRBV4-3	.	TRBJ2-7	CASSQVGGSGTKVHEQYF	TGCGCCAGCAGCCAAGTTGGAGGATCGGGGACAAAGGTCCACGAGCAGTACTTC
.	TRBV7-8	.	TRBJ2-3	CASKPPYPTDTQYF	TGTGCCAGCAAGCCCCCCTACCCCACAGATACGCAGTATTTT
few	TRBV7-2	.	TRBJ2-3	CASSLRWGSTDTQYF	TGTGCCAGCAGCTTACGATGGGGGAGCACAGATACGCAGTATTTT
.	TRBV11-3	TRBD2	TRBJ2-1	CASSLELAGHNEQFF	TGTGCCAGCAGCTTAGAACTAGCGGGGCACAATGAGCAGTTCTTC
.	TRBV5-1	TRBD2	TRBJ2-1	CASSLAGGGRAYNEQFF	TGCGCCAGCAGCTTGGCAGGCGGGGGGAGAGCCTACAATGAGCAGTTCTTC
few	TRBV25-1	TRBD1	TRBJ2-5	CASGTRTGLIWETQYF	TGTGCCAGCGGTACCAGGACAGGCTTGATTTGGGAGACCCAGTACTTC
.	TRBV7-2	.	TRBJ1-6	CASSSGAGGGSPLHF	TGTGCCAGCAGCTCCGGAGCGGGGGGAGGTTCACCCCTCCACTTT
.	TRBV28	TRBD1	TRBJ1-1	CASSERGDRVNTEAFF	TGTGCCAGCAGTGAACGGGGGGACAGGGTGAACACTGAAGCTTTCTTT
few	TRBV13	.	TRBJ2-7	CASSRQEGFYEQYF	TGTGCCAGCAGCCGCCAGGAGGGTTTCTACGAGCAGTACTTC
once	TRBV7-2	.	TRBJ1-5	CASSTQADQPQHF	TGTGCCAGCAGCACACAAGCAGATCAGCCCCAGCATTTT
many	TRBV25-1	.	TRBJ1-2	CASSEDRPYGYTF	TGTGCCAGCAGTGAGGACCGACCCTATGGCTACACCTTC
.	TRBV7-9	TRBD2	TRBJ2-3	CASSLTSGGPDTQYF	TGTGCCAGCAGCTTAACTAGCGGGGGCCCAGATACGCAGTATTTT
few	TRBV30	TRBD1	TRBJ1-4	CAWSRTGGKLFF	TGTGCCTGGAGTCGGACAGGGGGAAAACTGTTTTTT
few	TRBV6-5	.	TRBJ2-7	CASRRDVHGGYEQYF	TGTGCCAGCAGGCGGGACGTACATGGGGGCTACGAGCAGTACTTC
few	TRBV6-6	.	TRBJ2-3	CASSYPGTDTQYF	TGTGCCAGCAGTTACCCGGGCACAGATACGCAGTATTTT
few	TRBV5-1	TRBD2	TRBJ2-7	CASSPSSGPYEQYF	TGCGCCAGCAGCCCGTCTAGCGGCCCCTACGAGCAGTACTTC
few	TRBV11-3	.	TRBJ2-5	CASSSELGGSETQYF	TGTGCCAGCAGCTCCGAGCTTGGTGGCTCGGAGACCCAGTACTTC
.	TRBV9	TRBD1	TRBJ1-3	CASSTRTGFGGNTIYF	TGTGCCAGCAGCACCCGGACAGGGTTCGGTGGAAACACCATATATTTT
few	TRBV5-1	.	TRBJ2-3	CASSQGSSVMVDTQYF	TGCGCCAGCAGCCAAGGCAGTAGCGTTATGGTAGATACGCAGTATTTT
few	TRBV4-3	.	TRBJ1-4	CASSQDDRELNEKLFF	TGCGCCAGCAGCCAAGACGACCGGGAGCTTAATGAAAAACTGTTTTTT